A selection of T cell receptor beta chains follows, all from one sample in a study of Graves' ophthalmopathy and Graves' hyperthyroidism. MiXCR, applied by TCRdb to the multiplex PCR reads, yields one record per CDR3 protein. The table lists hundreds of thousands of distinct CDR3 sequences, 20% to 25% of them singletons. The sequencing sample was made of peripheral blood. The receptors derive from a woman in her late teens or twenties with stable Graves' hyperthyroidism. Some clones in this sample may be carry-over from other donors' samples. The CDR3 runs from the conserved cysteine through the conserved F or W. D genes are given only for firm matches. Clone sizes are given selectively: once, few, many, or a class where the clone is expanded.

cdr3_aa	cdr3_nt	j_call	clone_size	cdr3_length	v_call	d_call
CASSQDWGTSVGEQYF	TGCGCCAGCAGCCAAGATTGGGGGACTAGCGTCGGCGAGCAGTACTTC	TRBJ2-7	few	16	TRBV4-3	TRBD2
CASSRDGSGANVLTF	TGTGCCAGCAGCCGGGACGGATCTGGGGCCAACGTCCTGACTTTC	TRBJ2-6	.	15	TRBV12-3/TRBV12-4	.
CASSQGTSGPNNIQYF	TGCGCCAGCAGCCAAGGGACTAGCGGGCCCAATAACATTCAGTACTTC	TRBJ2-4	.	16	TRBV4-1	TRBD2
CASTATGLQETQYF	TGTGCCAGCACCGCCACAGGGCTCCAAGAGACCCAGTACTTC	TRBJ2-5	many	14	TRBV12-3/TRBV12-4	.
CAIQDRDKNQPQHF	TGTGCCATCCAGGACAGGGACAAAAATCAGCCCCAGCATTTT	TRBJ1-5	.	14	TRBV19	TRBD1
CASSLPGGTEAFF	TGTGCCAGCAGCTTGCCAGGAGGGACTGAAGCTTTCTTT	TRBJ1-1	many	13	TRBV5-4	.
CASSSPGVAFF	TGTGCCAGTAGTTCTCCAGGGGTGGCTTTCTTT	TRBJ1-1	.	11	TRBV19	.
CASSLTGTSTGELFF	TGTGCCAGCAGTTTAACCGGGACTAGCACCGGGGAGCTGTTTTTT	TRBJ2-2	many	15	TRBV6-5	TRBD2
CASSYGQVTGELFF	TGTGCCAGCAGTTACGGACAGGTCACCGGGGAGCTGTTTTTT	TRBJ2-2	few	14	TRBV6-5	TRBD1
CSGAELGTEAFF	TGCAGCGGCGCCGAATTAGGGACAGAAGCTTTCTTT	TRBJ1-1	many	12	TRBV29-1	.
CSARETGNNQPQHF	TGCAGTGCTAGAGAAACAGGGAATAATCAGCCCCAGCATTTT	TRBJ1-5	many	14	TRBV20-1	.
CASSMTGNGEQYF	TGTGCCAGCAGCATGACAGGGAACGGCGAGCAGTACTTC	TRBJ2-7	many	13	TRBV11-1	TRBD1
CASSEFDRVNSPLHF	TGTGCCAGCAGTGAATTTGACAGAGTGAATTCACCCCTCCACTTT	TRBJ1-6	.	15	TRBV25-1	.
CASSFDGRFDTEAFF	TGCGCCAGCAGTTTTGATGGTCGGTTTGACACTGAAGCTTTCTTT	TRBJ1-1	many	15	TRBV5-1	.
CASSELSGDRGLSEQYF	TGTGCCAGCAGTGAACTGTCCGGGGACAGGGGCCTCTCCGAGCAGTACTTC	TRBJ2-7	many	17	TRBV25-1	TRBD1
CASSLDPLARNIQYF	TGTGCCAGCAGTTTAGATCCCCTAGCCAGAAACATTCAGTACTTC	TRBJ2-4	many	15	TRBV12-3/TRBV12-4	.
CASSYKTGVNTEAFF	TGTGCCAGCAGTTACAAAACAGGGGTGAACACTGAAGCTTTCTTT	TRBJ1-1	many	15	TRBV27	TRBD1
CASNEDFYGYTF	TGTGCCAGCAATGAGGATTTCTATGGCTACACCTTC	TRBJ1-2	few	12	TRBV2	.
CASSPGGLEETQYF	TGTGCCAGCTCACCGGGGGGTCTGGAAGAGACCCAGTACTTC	TRBJ2-5	.	14	TRBV18	.
CASSPLWGRASYEQYF	TGTGCCAGCAGCCCACTCTGGGGGCGGGCCTCCTACGAGCAGTACTTC	TRBJ2-7	.	16	TRBV11-2	.
CASSFGRRDKQETQYF	TGTGCCAGCAGCTTTGGCCGACGGGACAAGCAAGAGACCCAGTACTTC	TRBJ2-5	many	16	TRBV7-2	.
CASSQEEGAGTQYF	TGTGCCAGCAGCCAAGAAGAGGGGGCGGGGACCCAGTACTTC	TRBJ2-5	few	14	TRBV3-1	TRBD1
CASSYSFSGQNSNQPQHF	TGTGCCAGCAGTTACTCGTTCTCTGGGCAGAATAGCAATCAGCCCCAGCATTTT	TRBJ1-5	.	18	TRBV6-2/TRBV6-3	.
CASSFTGTGDQPQHF	TGTGCCAGCAGCTTCACCGGGACAGGGGATCAGCCCCAGCATTTT	TRBJ1-5	few	15	TRBV7-2	TRBD1
CASLGGWNTEAFF	TGTGCCTCCCTGGGGGGTTGGAACACTGAAGCTTTCTTT	TRBJ1-1	many	13	TRBV12-3/TRBV12-4	.
CASRNSGTRGELFF	TGTGCCAGCCGAAACTCAGGGACAAGAGGGGAGCTGTTTTTT	TRBJ2-2	few	14	TRBV12-3/TRBV12-4	.
CASSAVGVQETQYF	TGTGCCAGCAGTGCTGTGGGGGTTCAAGAGACCCAGTACTTC	TRBJ2-5	few	14	TRBV6-1	.
CASSDGYQPQHF	TGTGCCAGCTCGGACGGGTATCAGCCCCAGCATTTT	TRBJ1-5	few	12	TRBV12-3/TRBV12-4	.
CASSVTGDSNQPQHF	TGTGCCAGCAGCGTGACAGGGGATAGCAATCAGCCCCAGCATTTT	TRBJ1-5	few	15	TRBV9	TRBD1